Each of the 13 T cell receptor beta chains below was sequenced from the same sample in a study of blood T cells in healthy people across ages. Next came a second PCR, run for about 6 to 11 cycles, which used a sample-barcoded 5' primer along with a J-beta primer mix. TCRdb fed the 5' RACE reads into MiXCR, producing one record per CDR3 protein. The sample yields around 850,000 distinct CDR3 sequences, about 36% seen once. The sequenced sample consisted of blood. The source is a man between 18 and 35 years old in good health.

The V and J genes are TRBV6-5 and TRBJ2-1, with D possibly being TRBD1 (5 bases). V lost 0 bases to trimming and J lost 5 bases, with 11 bases between them. CDR3 length: 15 residues. CDR1 is MNHEY, CDR2 SVGAGI, per germline. This chain's CDR3 is CASSYSGQLNNEQFF. The CDR3 DNA reads TGTGCCAGCAGTTACTCGGGGCAGCTTAACAATGAGCAGTTCTTC.

This clonotype was counted only a few times. The chain has TRBV20-1 and TRBJ2-7, with 11 bases fitting TRBD2. Germline V lookup: CDR1 DFQATT, CDR2 SNEGSKA (reference sequence). V shed 0 bases, J shed 7 bases, and the junction held 2 bases outside the gene matches. The CDR3 extends over 13 amino acids. CDR3 coding DNA: TGCAGTGCTAGAGATAGACTAGCGGGAGAGCAGTACTTC. This codes for CSARDRLAGEQYF.

This clonotype was counted between two and nine times. This rearrangement joins TRBV6-4 to TRBJ2-1; 7 bases agree with TRBD1. Trimming cost V 6 bases and J 10 bases; bases outside gene matches: 9. Germline V CDR1 and CDR2: MRHNA, SNTAGT. The CDR3 length is 13 residues. The CDR3 DNA reads TGTGCCAGCAGCGAACAGGGGATTGGGGAGCAGTTCTTC. This encodes CASSEQGIGEQFF.

This clonotype was observed a few times. The rearrangement links TRBV6-6 to TRBJ2-1; D tentatively reads TRBD1 or TRBD2 (5 bases each). The length of the CDR3 is 16 residues. The germline V and J ends were trimmed by 4 bases and 0 bases, with 13 bases remaining between them. The germline V gene has CDR1 MNHNY and CDR2 SVGAGI (reference sequence). This CDR3 is CASSSEGPFSYNEQFF. In nucleotides, the CDR3 is TGTGCCAGCAGTTCTGAGGGGCCCTTCTCCTACAATGAGCAGTTCTTC.

This clonotype was recorded a few times. The rearrangement joins TRBV6-5 to TRBJ2-3; 8 bases match TRBD2. The CDR3 is made up of 19 amino acids. The V segment lost 2 bases and the J segment 0 bases; nucleotides outside the gene matches: 13. Germline lookup yields CDR1 MNHEY and CDR2 SVGAGI. CDR3 DNA sequence: TGTGCCAGCAGTTACCGGATAATCGGGGGGGCCTCTAGCACAGATACGCAGTATTTT. Protein product: CASSYRIIGGASSTDTQYF.

The V and J genes are TRBV6-1 and TRBJ2-7; TRBD2 matches 10 bases. The germline gives CDR1 MNHNS, CDR2 SASEGT. J gave up 0 bases and V 6 bases, and 8 bases lay outside the gene matches. CDR3 length equals 16 residues. The CDR3 DNA sequence: TGTGCCAGCAGACCTACACTAGCGGGGAGCTCCTACGAGCAGTACTTC. As protein: CASRPTLAGSSYEQYF.

This clonotype has a count of ten or more. The chain combines TRBV12-3 or TRBV12-4 with TRBJ2-7; 7 nucleotides align to TRBD2. The CDR3 is 15 amino acids. Trimming cost V 1 base and J 2 bases; bases outside gene matches: 5. The CDR3 region is CASSLGRGRAYEQYF. The DNA of the CDR3 is TGTGCCAGCAGTTTAGGCCGGGGGAGGGCCTACGAGCAGTACTTC.

This clonotype was picked up many times. The chain combines TRBV20-1 with TRBJ2-5; D not resolved. This CDR3 has 13 amino acids. CDR1 is DFQATT and CDR2 is SNEGSKA in the germline V gene (reference sequence). V gave up 6 bases and J gave up 3 bases, with 14 bases separating them. CDR3 in DNA: TGCAGTGCAAAGTTGAGGCTGAAAGAGACCCAGTACTTC. Protein: CSAKLRLKETQYF.

The chain employs TRBV5-5 and TRBJ1-5; D gene uncertain. The germline gives CDR1 SGHKS, CDR2 YYEKEE (reference sequence). The germline V and J ends were trimmed by 4 bases and 1 base, with 15 bases remaining between them. The CDR3 sequence is 16 residues long. CDR3 nucleotides: TGTGCCAGCAGCCTGACCCCGACGGGAAGCAATCAGCCCCAGCATTTT. It translates to CASSLTPTGSNQPQHF.

This clonotype was seen a handful of times. CDR3 bases: TGTGCCAGCAGTGAAGCGCTTAGCAATCAGCCCCAGCATTTT. Protein product: CASSEALSNQPQHF. V gene TRBV2 combines with J gene TRBJ1-5; D uncertain. The germline gives CDR1 SNHLY, CDR2 FYNNEI. V gave up 0 bases and J gave up 0 bases, with 3 bases separating them. The CDR3 is 14 residues long.

This clonotype was seen only a few times. The rearrangement uses TRBV11-2 and TRBJ2-1, with D possibly matching TRBD2 (6 bases). In germline, CDR1 is SGHAT, CDR2 FQNNGV. CDR3 length: 15 residues. V was trimmed by 5 bases and J by 4 bases, leaving 15 bases between them. CDR3 nucleotide sequence: TGTGCCAGCAGCCCCCGGGACTTCGCGTACAATGAGCAGTTCTTC. Translating it yields CASSPRDFAYNEQFF.

Points on this clonotype: A junction boundary mismatches the germline segment, possibly from a read error. The chain recombines TRBV16 with TRBJ2-1; D unresolved. CDR3 length: 13 amino acids. Germline lookup yields CDR1 KGHSY and CDR2 FQNENV. CDR3 in amino acids: CASSQRLYNEQLF. In DNA, the CDR3 is TGTGCCAGCAGCCAGCGTCTCTACAATGAGCAGTTATTC.

V usage is TRBV20-1 and J usage is TRBJ2-5, with D possibly being TRBD1 (6 bases). The J call may be mistaken, given a closer DNA end match to TRBJ2-1. The CDR3 covers 14 residues. Germline CDR1 is DFQATT and CDR2 is SNEGSKA (reference sequence). CDR3 amino acids: CSASLTGRQETQFF. The CDR3 nucleotides read TGCAGTGCCTCCCTCACAGGGCGACAAGAGACCCAGTTCTTC.